A single sample is the source of the 11 T cell receptor beta chains below, sequenced in a study of T cells in Graves' hyperthyroidism and ophthalmopathy. TCR beta CDR3 regions were amplified from RNA. The TCR CDR3 first-round RT-PCR relied on the HTBI primer set. TCRdb passed the multiplex PCR reads through MiXCR, listing each CDR3 protein once. The sample has 550,000 to 800,000 distinct CDR3 sequences, about a sixth seen once. Sequencing input: blood. The source is a man between 18 and 29 years old with Graves' hyperthyroidism.

This clonotype was detected many times. The chain is built from TRBV29-1 and TRBJ2-3; D is ambiguous. V lost 6 bases and J 2 bases, leaving 9 bases between the germline ends. Germline assignment: CDR1 SQVTM and CDR2 ANQGSEA. CDR3 length: 12 residues. The CDR3: CSVNQNTDTQYF. In DNA, the CDR3 is TGCAGCGTCAACCAGAACACAGATACGCAGTATTTT.

The J gene is TRBJ1-2, the V gene TRBV2; D gene uncertain. Germline loops: CDR1 SNHLY, CDR2 FYNNEI. The CDR3 spans 14 residues. The V and J ends lost 3 bases and 7 bases respectively, with 15 bases between them. Written as DNA, the CDR3 is TGTGCCAGCAGTGAGTATGGCCAGGCCGGTGGCTACACCTTC. It encodes CASSEYGQAGGYTF.

A few counts support this clonotype. J is TRBJ1-2 and V is TRBV11-2; the D is unclear. CDR3 length equals 15 residues. CDR1 and CDR2 from the germline V gene are SGHAT and FQNNGV. Trimming removed 3 bases from V and 2 bases from J, with 13 bases in between. CDR3 loop: CASSFFPPENYGYTF. The DNA of the CDR3 is TGTGCCAGCAGCTTTTTCCCCCCTGAAAACTATGGCTACACCTTC.

This clonotype was seen many times. The rearrangement uses TRBV28 and TRBJ2-7, with D unclear. Germline V CDR1 and CDR2: MDHEN, SYDVKM. CDR3 length: 15 residues. V was shortened by 6 bases and J by 4 bases, with 19 bases between the two germline ends. In DNA form, the CDR3 reads TGTGCCAGCAGACTATCCCCGGAGACACATTACGAGCAGTACTTC. This encodes CASRLSPETHYEQYF.

This chain joins TRBV20-1 and TRBJ2-5; TRBD2 matches 11 bases. CDR3 size: 15 residues. Trimming cost V 5 bases and J 5 bases; bases outside gene matches: 10. The germline V gene has CDR1 DFQATT and CDR2 SNEGSKA (reference sequence). CDR3 region: CSAGTSGYQRETQYF. CDR3 coding DNA: TGCAGTGCTGGGACTAGCGGTTACCAGAGGGAGACCCAGTACTTC.

This clonotype has a count of ten or more. The V call is TRBV20-1, the J call TRBJ2-7; TRBD1 matches at 8 bases. V lost 2 bases, J lost 3 bases, and 6 bases stayed unmatched. CDR1 DFQATT and CDR2 SNEGSKA come from the germline V gene (reference sequence). CDR3 length: 14 amino acids. CDR3 DNA sequence: TGCAGTGCTAGACCGGCAGGGGGCCTCTACGAGCAGTACTTC. Translation gives CSARPAGGLYEQYF.

The rearrangement links TRBV20-1 to TRBJ1-1; 9 bases line up with TRBD1. The CDR3 runs to 14 residues. V trimming: 6 bases; J trimming: 5 bases; junction bases outside the gene matches: 10. The germline CDR1 and CDR2 sequences are DFQATT and SNEGSKA (reference sequence). The CDR3 reads CSAADRGVLTEAFF. Here the CDR3 DNA reads TGCAGTGCCGCGGACAGGGGAGTACTAACTGAAGCTTTCTTT.

The chain uses TRBV10-3 and TRBJ1-5; D uncertain. This CDR3 is 14 amino acids long. CDR1 and CDR2 from the germline V gene are ENHRY and SYGVKD. Between the trimmed V and J ends, which lost 4 bases and 0 bases, there was a span of 7 bases. This chain's CDR3 is CAISGAASNQPQHF. The CDR3, as DNA: TGTGCCATCAGTGGGGCTGCTAGCAATCAGCCCCAGCATTTT.

CDR3: CASSQGIPGTSGDEQFF. In DNA form, the CDR3 reads TGCGCCAGCAGCCAAGGAATTCCAGGGACTAGCGGGGATGAGCAGTTCTTC. The gene calls are TRBV4-1 and TRBJ2-1, with TRBD2 matching 13 bases. V dropped 1 base and J dropped 8; count of bases not matched to a gene: 8. Germline lookup yields CDR1 MGHRA and CDR2 YSYEKL. The CDR3 sequence is 17 residues long.

The chain employs TRBV18 and TRBJ1-5, with 9 bases aligning to TRBD1. The CDR3 is 16 residues long. V lost 5 bases, J lost 1 base, and 6 bases stayed unmatched. The germline V gene encodes CDR1 KGHSH and CDR2 LQKENI. The CDR3 sequence: CASSSRQGVSNQPQHF. In DNA, the CDR3 is TGTGCCAGCTCATCCCGACAGGGGGTGAGCAATCAGCCCCAGCATTTT.

Ten or more counts support this clonotype. The chain links TRBV7-9 to TRBJ2-7, with D tentatively TRBD2 (6 bases). There are 15 residues in the CDR3. Trimming pared 5 bases from V and 3 bases from J, leaving 17 bases between. The V gene's germline CDR1 is SEHNR and CDR2 FQNEAQ (reference sequence). The CDR3 loop reads CASSPDGGYGYEQYF. CDR3 bases: TGTGCCAGCAGCCCTGATGGAGGGTACGGCTACGAGCAGTACTTC.